This record looks at one T cell receptor (beta chain) sequence and its context. Its matching antigen is unknown. This specimen comes from a study of cytomegalovirus exposure and HLA in healthy donors. Notes on the study in general: Reports credit the classifier with highly specific, highly sensitive diagnosis of cytomegalovirus status.

Some clones are missing from TCRdb's copy, which holds only in-frame ones; the method was immunoSEQ multiplex PCR. The sample lists about 260,000 clones; 90% were seen once. The approximately 120-subject validation cohort, separate from the 666-subject first cohort, included the donors. V dropped 0 bases and J dropped 8 bases, with 17 bases sitting between them. CDR3 size: 16 residues. The germline gives CDR1 SGHDT, CDR2 YYEEEE. This clonotype was obtained from a woman in her 30s in good health and CMV-seronegative. Sequences were obtained from PBMCs. This chain uses TRBV5-6 with TRBJ1-4; D is ambiguous. The CDR3 here is CASSLVAGPVWEKLFF. DNA for the CDR3: TGTGCCAGCAGCTTGGTGGCAGGACCCGTCTGGGAAAAACTGTTTTTT.